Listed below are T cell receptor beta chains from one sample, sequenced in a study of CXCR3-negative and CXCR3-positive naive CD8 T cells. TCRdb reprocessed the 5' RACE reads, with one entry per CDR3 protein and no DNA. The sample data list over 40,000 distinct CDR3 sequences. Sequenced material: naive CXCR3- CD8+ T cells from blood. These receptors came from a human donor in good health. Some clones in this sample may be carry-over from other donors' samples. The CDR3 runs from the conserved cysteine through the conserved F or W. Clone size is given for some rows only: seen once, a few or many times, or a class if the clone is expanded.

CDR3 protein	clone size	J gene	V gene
CASSLATSGSSYEQYF	.	TRBJ2-7	TRBV5-1
CASSLASGIDQPQHF	.	TRBJ1-5	TRBV28
CASSLARGRDSYEQYF	.	TRBJ2-7	TRBV7-6
CASSESAGQANEQFF	.	TRBJ2-1	TRBV6-4
CASSAEVGTTYNEQFF	.	TRBJ2-1	TRBV7-6
CASSILWNRADQPQHF	.	TRBJ1-5	TRBV19
CASSQDTAEKETQYF	.	TRBJ2-5	TRBV4-3
CASSLLQGARETQYF	.	TRBJ2-5	TRBV7-2
CASSYLSGGDSPLHF	.	TRBJ1-6	TRBV6-5
CSVEDQGQGVLDTQYF	.	TRBJ2-3	TRBV29-1
CSARPEGGPLNSPLHF	.	TRBJ1-6	TRBV20-1
CASGGGPIPNEQFF	.	TRBJ2-1	TRBV7-3
CSARVVGQGIGNYGYTF	.	TRBJ1-2	TRBV20-1
CASSYSIEYPHF	.	TRBJ1-6	TRBV6-6
CASSQAGSSGEQFF	medium-sized	TRBJ2-1	TRBV4-3
CSALWRGPYEQYF	.	TRBJ2-7	TRBV20-1
CASSLPLTGRNEQYF	.	TRBJ2-7	TRBV28
CASSLTGEAEAFF	.	TRBJ1-1	TRBV7-9
CSADPYIQRGMGPHFMNTEAFF	.	TRBJ1-1	TRBV29-1
CSARVPGENTGELFF	.	TRBJ2-2	TRBV20-1
CSAHDGTGYSEQYF	.	TRBJ2-7	TRBV20-1
CSVEIPAYEQYF	.	TRBJ2-7	TRBV29-1
CASSSTRTDTQYF	.	TRBJ2-3	TRBV7-2
CASSPGQGIYNEQFF	.	TRBJ2-1	TRBV2
CASSSGTEAFF	.	TRBJ1-1	TRBV6-5
CASSHNLGTQETQYF	.	TRBJ2-5	TRBV28